The subject of this entry is one T cell receptor (beta chain). Its antigen remains unidentified. The study ran its PCR with 60 Vbeta and 13 Jbeta primers. The repertoire was sequenced with immunoSEQ multiplex PCR; TCRdb's copy has only in-frame clones and lacks some. The repertoire holds approximately 72,000 clones, 65% to 70% seen once, with approximately 21% in the top ten. This entry is derived from a study of cytomegalovirus exposure and HLA in healthy donors. Study in general: A previous analysis identified 100 million to 120 million unique TCR beta sequences derived from 180 million or so T cells.

Study results and caveats: For most TCR beta V segments, an earlier analysis put the productive rate at about 87% or about 30% of the time. A later analysis revealed that TCR association rates differed between HLA loci, peaking at DRB1 and bottoming out at HLA-C.

The CDR3 is 14 amino acids. Germline V gene lookup returns CDR1 SGHNT and CDR2 YENEEA. Losses at the gene ends were 7 bases for V and 1 base for J; bases not matched to a gene: 5. The sample taken for sequencing was PBMCs. The V and J genes are TRBV11-3 and TRBJ1-1, with 8 nucleotides matching TRBD1. The sequence was obtained from a man in his forties in good health and CMV-seropositive. The DNA for the CDR3 is TGTGCCAGCACCCCGGGACAGGAGAACACTGAAGCTTTCTTT. Translation gives CASTPGQENTEAFF.